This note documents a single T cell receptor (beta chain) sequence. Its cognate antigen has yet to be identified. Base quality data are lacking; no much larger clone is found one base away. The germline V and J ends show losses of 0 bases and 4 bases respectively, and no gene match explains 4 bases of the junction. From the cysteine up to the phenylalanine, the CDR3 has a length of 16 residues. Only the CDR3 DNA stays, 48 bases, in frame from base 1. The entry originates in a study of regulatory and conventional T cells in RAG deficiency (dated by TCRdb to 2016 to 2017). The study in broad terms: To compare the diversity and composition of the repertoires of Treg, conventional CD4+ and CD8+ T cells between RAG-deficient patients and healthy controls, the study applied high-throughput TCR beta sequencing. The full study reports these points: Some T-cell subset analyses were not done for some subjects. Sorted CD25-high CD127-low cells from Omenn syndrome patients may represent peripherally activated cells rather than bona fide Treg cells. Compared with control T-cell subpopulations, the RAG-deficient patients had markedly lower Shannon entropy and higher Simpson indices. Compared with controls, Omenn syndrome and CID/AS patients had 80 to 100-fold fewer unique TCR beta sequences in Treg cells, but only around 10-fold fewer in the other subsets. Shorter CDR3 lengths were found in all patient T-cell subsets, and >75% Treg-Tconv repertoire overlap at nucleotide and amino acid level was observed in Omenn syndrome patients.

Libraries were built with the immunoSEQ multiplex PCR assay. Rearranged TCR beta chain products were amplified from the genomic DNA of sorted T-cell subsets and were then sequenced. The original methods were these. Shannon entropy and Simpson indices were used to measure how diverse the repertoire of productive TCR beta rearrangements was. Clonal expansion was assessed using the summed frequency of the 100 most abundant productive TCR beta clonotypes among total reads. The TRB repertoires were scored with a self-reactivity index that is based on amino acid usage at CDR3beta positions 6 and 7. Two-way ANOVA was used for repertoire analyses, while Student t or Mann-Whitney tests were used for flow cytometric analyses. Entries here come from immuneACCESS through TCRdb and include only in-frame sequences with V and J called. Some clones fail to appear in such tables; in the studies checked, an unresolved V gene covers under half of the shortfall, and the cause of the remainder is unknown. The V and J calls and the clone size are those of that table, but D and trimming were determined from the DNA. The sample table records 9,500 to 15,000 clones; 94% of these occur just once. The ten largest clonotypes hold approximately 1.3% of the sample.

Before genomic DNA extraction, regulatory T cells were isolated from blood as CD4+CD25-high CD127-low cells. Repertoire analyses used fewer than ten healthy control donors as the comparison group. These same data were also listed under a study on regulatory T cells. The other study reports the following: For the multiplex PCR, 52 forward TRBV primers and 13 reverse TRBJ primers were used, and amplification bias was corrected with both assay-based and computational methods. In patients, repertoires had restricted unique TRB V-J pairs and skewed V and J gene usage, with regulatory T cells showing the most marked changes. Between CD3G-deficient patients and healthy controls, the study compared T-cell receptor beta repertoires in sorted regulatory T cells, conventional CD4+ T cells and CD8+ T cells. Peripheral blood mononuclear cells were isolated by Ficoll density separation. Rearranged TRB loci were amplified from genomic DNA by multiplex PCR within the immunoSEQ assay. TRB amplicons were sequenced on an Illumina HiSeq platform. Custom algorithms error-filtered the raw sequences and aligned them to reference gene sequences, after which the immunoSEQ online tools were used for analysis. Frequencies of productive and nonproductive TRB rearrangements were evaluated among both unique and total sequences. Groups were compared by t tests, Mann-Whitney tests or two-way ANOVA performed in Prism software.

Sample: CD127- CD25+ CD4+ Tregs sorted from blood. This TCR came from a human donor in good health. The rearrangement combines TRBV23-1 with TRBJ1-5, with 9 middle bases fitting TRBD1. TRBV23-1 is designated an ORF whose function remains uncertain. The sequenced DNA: TGCGCCAGCAGTCAATCGGGACAGGGTAGGAATCAGCCCCAGCATTTT. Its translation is CASSQSGQGRNQPQHF.